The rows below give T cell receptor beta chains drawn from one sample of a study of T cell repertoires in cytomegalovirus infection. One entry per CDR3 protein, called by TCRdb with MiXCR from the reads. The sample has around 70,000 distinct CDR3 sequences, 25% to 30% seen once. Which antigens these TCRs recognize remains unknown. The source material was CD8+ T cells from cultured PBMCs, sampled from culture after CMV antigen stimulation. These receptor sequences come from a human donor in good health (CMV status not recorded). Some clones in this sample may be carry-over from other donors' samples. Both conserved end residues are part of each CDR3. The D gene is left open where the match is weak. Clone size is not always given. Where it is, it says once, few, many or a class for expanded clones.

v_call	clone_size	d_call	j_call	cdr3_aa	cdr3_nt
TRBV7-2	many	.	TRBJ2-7	CASSLRDPPGEQYF	TGTGCCAGCAGCTTAAGGGACCCACCCGGCGAGCAGTACTTC
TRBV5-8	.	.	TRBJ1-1	CVSSLVNTEAFF	TGTGTCAGCAGCTTGGTTAACACTGAAGCTTTCTTT
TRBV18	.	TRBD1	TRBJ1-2	CASSGQGEFNYGYTF	TGTGCCAGCTCCGGACAGGGAGAGTTCAACTATGGCTACACCTTC
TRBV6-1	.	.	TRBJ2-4	CASRPRQVGNIQYF	TGTGCCAGCAGGCCCCGACAGGTTGGAAACATTCAGTACTTC
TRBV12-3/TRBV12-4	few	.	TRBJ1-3	CASKLGGNSGNTIYF	TGTGCCAGCAAACTAGGGGGAAACTCTGGAAACACCATATATTTT
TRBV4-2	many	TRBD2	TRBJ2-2	CASSLRSGGPEELFF	TGTGCCAGCAGCCTACGCAGCGGGGGGCCCGAGGAGCTGTTTTTT
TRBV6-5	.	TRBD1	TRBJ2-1	CASSYSRAGGNEQFF	TGTGCCAGCAGTTACTCGCGGGCAGGGGGCAATGAGCAGTTCTTC
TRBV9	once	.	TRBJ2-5	CASSASGQPQETQYF	TGTGCCAGCAGCGCAAGCGGACAGCCACAAGAGACCCAGTACTTC
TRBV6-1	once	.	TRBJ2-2	CASSPERGTNTGELFF	TGTGCCAGCAGCCCTGAAAGGGGGACGAACACCGGGGAGCTGTTTTTT
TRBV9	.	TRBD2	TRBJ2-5	CASSVEGRGGAQETQYF	TGTGCCAGCAGCGTAGAGGGGCGGGGGGGGGCCCAAGAGACCCAGTACTTC
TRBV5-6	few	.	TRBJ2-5	CASSLDETQYF	TGTGCCAGCAGCTTGGATGAGACCCAGTACTTC